The 6 T cell receptor beta chains given below trace back to one sample, sequenced in a study of blood T cell repertoires in COVID-19. Sequenced by immunoSEQ multiplex PCR; TCRdb stores in-frame clones only, minus some. The sample consists of 60,000 to 85,000 clones, roughly 79% of them appearing once. Sequencing used peripheral blood. The source is a man aged 65-85 years with acute or convalescent COVID-19.

This clone was observed a few times. The V call is TRBV28, the J call TRBJ1-3; the D gene is possibly TRBD1 (6 bases). This CDR3 has 14 residues. Trimming cost V 8 bases and J 4 bases, with 15 bases left between them. The germline CDR1 and CDR2 sequences are MDHEN and SYDVKM. The CDR3 sequence is CASGGQGPGNTIYF. The CDR3, as DNA: TGTGCCAGCGGGGGACAAGGGCCAGGAAACACCATATATTTT. Complete variable domain (other parts from reference TRBV28 and TRBJ1-3): DVKVTQSSRYLVKRTGEKVFLECVQDMDHENMFWYRQDPGLGLRLIYFSYDVKMKEKGDIPEGYSVSREKKERFSLILESASTNQTSMYLCASGGQGPGNTIYFGEGSWLTVV.

The chain couples TRBV3-1 (or the pseudogene TRBV3-2) to TRBJ2-5; TRBD2 agrees at 10 bases. CDR3 length: 19 amino acids. V lost 1 base and J lost 3; bases outside the gene matches: 14. Germline values: CDR1 LGHDT, CDR2 YNNKEL (reference sequence). The CDR3 region has the DNA TGTGCCAGCAGCCAAGCGGTCCGGGGCTGGACTAGCGGAGAAGAGACCCAGTACTTC. Its translation: CASSQAVRGWTSGEETQYF.

The rearrangement joins TRBV4-1 to TRBJ1-1, with TRBD1 matching 7 bases. The CDR3 loop spans 15 amino acids. Trimming removed 2 bases from V and 3 bases from J; junction bases left unmatched: 6. From germline, CDR1 is MGHRA and CDR2 YSYEKL. In DNA, the CDR3 is TGCGCCAGCAGCCAAAGACAGGGCTGGGACACTGAAGCTTTCTTT. Translation gives CASSQRQGWDTEAFF.

The table lists this clone with a few counts. This rearrangement joins TRBV28 to TRBJ2-2; a possible D gene is TRBD1 (6 bases). CDR1 and CDR2 (germline): MDHEN, SYDVKM. The CDR3 is 14 residues long. V was trimmed by 7 bases and J by 6 bases, leaving 15 bases between them. CDR3 DNA: TGTGCCAGCATTGCAGGGGCCCGCGCCGGGGAGCTGTTTTTT. The encoded protein is CASIAGARAGELFF. Full variable domain (rest looked up from reference TRBV28 and TRBJ2-2): DVKVTQSSRYLVKRTGEKVFLECVQDMDHENMFWYRQDPGLGLRLIYFSYDVKMKEKGDIPEGYSVSREKKERFSLILESASTNQTSMYLCASIAGARAGELFFGEGSRLTVL.

The chain links TRBV28 to TRBJ2-5, with 9 bases aligning to TRBD2. CDR3 length equals 17 residues. Unmatched junction bases numbered 10, after V lost 1 base and J lost 4 bases. From germline, CDR1 is MDHEN and CDR2 SYDVKM. CDR3 region: CASSLYGGGLAGETQYF. The CDR3 nucleotides are TGTGCCAGCAGTTTATATGGGGGGGGACTAGCTGGAGAGACCCAGTACTTC.

This sequence joins TRBV27 and TRBJ2-2; D gene uncertain. Germline values: CDR1 MNHEY, CDR2 SMNVEV (reference sequence). V shed 6 bases and J shed 1 base, with 9 bases lying between them. This CDR3 has 14 residues. This CDR3 is CASRLIQNTGELFF. Written as DNA, the CDR3 is TGTGCCAGCAGATTAATTCAGAACACCGGGGAGCTGTTTTTT.